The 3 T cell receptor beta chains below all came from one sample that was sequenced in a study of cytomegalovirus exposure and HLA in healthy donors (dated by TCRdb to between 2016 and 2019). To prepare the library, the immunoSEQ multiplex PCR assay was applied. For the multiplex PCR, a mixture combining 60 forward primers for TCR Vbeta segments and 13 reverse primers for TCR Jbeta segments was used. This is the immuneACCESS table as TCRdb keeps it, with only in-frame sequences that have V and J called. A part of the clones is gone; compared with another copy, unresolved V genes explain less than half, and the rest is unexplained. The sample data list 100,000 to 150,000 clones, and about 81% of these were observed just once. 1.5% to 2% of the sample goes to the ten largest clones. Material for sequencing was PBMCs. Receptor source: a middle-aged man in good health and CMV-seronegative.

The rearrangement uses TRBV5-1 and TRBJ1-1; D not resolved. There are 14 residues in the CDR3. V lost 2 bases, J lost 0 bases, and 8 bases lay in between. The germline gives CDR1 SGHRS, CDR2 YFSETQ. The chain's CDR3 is CASSFLTMNTEAFF. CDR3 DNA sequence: TGCGCCAGCAGCTTCCTTACTATGAACACTGAAGCTTTCTTT.

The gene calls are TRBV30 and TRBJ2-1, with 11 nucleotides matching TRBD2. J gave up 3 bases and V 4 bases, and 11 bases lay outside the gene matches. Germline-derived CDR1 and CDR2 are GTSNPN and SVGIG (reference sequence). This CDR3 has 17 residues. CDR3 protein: CAWNPSRTSGSYNEQFF. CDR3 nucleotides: TGTGCCTGGAATCCAAGTCGAACTAGCGGGAGCTACAATGAGCAGTTCTTC. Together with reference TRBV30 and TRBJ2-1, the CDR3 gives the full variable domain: SQTIHQWPATLVQPVGSPLSLECTVEGTSNPNLYWYRQAAGRGLQLLFYSVGIGQISSEVPQNLSASRPQDRQFILSSKKLLLSDSGFYLCAWNPSRTSGSYNEQFFGPGTRLTVL.

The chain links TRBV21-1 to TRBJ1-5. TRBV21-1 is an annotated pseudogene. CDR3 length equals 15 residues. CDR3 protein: CASHQGKGGVQPQHF. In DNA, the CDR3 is TGTGCCAGCCACCAGGGAAAGGGGGGGGTTCAGCCCCAGCATTTT.